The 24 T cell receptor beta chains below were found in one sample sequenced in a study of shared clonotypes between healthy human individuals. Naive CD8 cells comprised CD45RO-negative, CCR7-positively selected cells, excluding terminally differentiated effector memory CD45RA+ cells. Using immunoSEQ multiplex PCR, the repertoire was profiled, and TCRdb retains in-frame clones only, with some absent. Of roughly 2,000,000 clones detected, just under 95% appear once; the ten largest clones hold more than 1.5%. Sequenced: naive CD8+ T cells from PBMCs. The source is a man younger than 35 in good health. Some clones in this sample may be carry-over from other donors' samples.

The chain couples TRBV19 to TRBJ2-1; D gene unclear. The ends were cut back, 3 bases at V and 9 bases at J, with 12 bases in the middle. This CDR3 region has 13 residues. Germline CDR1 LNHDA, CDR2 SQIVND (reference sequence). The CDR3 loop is CASSIALGREQFF. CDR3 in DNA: TGTGCCAGTAGTATCGCCCTAGGTCGTGAGCAGTTCTTC.

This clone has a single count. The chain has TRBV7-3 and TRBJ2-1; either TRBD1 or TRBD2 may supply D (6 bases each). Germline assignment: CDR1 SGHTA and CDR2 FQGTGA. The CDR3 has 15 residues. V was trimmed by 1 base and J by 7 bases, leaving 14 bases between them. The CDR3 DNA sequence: TGTGCCAGCAGCTTAATCAGGGGCGCGGGGAATGAGCAGTTCTTC. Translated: CASSLIRGAGNEQFF.

The CDR3 nucleotides read TGCGCCAGCAGCCAAGATGCGGCTAGCGAGGCCTACGAGCAGTACTTC. Translated, it gives CASSQDAASEAYEQYF. The chain is built from TRBV4-3 and TRBJ2-7, with D possibly being TRBD2 (6 bases). Germline-derived CDR1 and CDR2 are LGHNA and YSLEER. This CDR3 has 16 residues. V dropped 0 bases and J dropped 2 bases, with 14 bases sitting between them.

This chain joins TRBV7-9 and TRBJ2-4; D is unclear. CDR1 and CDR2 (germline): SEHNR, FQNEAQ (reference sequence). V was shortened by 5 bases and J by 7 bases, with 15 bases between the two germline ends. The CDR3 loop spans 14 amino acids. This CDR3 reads CASSPDDGRNIQYF. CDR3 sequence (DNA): TGTGCCAGCAGCCCAGATGACGGCCGGAACATTCAGTACTTC. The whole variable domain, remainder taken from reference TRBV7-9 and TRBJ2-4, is DTGVSQNPRHKITKRGQNVTFRCDPISEHNRLYWYRQTLGQGPEFLTYFQNEAQLEKSRLLSDRFSAERPKGSFSTLEIQRTEQGDSAMYLCASSPDDGRNIQYFGAGTRLSVL.

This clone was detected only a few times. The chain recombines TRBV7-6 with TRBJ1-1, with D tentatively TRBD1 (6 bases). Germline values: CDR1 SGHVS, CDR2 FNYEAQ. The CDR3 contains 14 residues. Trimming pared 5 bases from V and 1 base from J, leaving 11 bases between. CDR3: CASSAAQGNTEAFF. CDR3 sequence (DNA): TGTGCCAGCAGCGCCGCACAGGGGAACACTGAAGCTTTCTTT.

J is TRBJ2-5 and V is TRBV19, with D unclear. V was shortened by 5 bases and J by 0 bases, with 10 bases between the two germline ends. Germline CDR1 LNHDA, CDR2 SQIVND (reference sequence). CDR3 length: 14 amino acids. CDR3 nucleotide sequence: TGTGCCAGTAGTCCCAGATACCACCAAGAGACCCAGTACTTC. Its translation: CASSPRYHQETQYF.

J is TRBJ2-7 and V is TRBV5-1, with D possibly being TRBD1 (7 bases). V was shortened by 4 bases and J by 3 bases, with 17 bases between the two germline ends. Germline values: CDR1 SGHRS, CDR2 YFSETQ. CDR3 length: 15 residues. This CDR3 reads CASSPGGGGLYEQYF. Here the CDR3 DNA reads TGCGCCAGCAGCCCGGGCGGAGGGGGCCTCTACGAGCAGTACTTC.

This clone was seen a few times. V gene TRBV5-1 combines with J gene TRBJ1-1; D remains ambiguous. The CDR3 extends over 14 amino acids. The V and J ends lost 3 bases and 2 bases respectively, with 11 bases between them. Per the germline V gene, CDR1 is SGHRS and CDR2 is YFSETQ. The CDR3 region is CASSYAFPNTEAFF. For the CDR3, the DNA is TGCGCCAGCAGCTACGCGTTCCCAAACACTGAAGCTTTCTTT.

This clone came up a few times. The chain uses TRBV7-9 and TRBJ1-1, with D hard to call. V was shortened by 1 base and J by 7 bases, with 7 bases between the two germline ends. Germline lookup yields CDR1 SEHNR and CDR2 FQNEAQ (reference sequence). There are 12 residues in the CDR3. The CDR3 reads CASSLVKVEAFF. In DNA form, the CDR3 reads TGTGCCAGCAGCTTAGTAAAGGTTGAAGCTTTCTTT.

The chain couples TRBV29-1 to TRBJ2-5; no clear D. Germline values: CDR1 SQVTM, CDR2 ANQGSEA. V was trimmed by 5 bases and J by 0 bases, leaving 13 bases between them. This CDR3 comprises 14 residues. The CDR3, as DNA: TGCAGCGTTCTCCCCCCTACAGACCAAGAGACCCAGTACTTC. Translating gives CSVLPPTDQETQYF.

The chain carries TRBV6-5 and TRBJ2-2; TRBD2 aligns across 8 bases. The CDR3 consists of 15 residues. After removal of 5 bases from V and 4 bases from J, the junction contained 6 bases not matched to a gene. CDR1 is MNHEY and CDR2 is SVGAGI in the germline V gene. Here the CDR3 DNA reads TGTGCCAGCAGTCTAGCGGGCGTAGGCACCGGGGAGCTGTTTTTT. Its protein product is CASSLAGVGTGELFF.

The DNA for the CDR3 is TGTGCCAGCAGCTTTACGGGACAGGGGGCTGGAGAGACCCAGTACTTC. Translation gives CASSFTGQGAGETQYF. The rearrangement joins TRBV11-2 to TRBJ2-5; 12 bases line up with TRBD1. This CDR3 has 16 residues. CDR1 SGHAT and CDR2 FQNNGV come from the germline V gene. V shed 3 bases, J shed 4 bases, and the junction held 6 bases outside the gene matches.

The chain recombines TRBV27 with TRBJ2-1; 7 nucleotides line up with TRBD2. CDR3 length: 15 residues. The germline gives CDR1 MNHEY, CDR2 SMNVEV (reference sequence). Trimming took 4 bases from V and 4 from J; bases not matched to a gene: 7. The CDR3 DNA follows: TGTGCCAGCAGTTCTGTCAGCGGGGCTTACAATGAGCAGTTCTTC. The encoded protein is CASSSVSGAYNEQFF.

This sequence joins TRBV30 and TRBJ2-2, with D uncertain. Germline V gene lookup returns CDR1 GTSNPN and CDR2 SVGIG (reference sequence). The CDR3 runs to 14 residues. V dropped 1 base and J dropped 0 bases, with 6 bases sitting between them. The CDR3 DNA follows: TGTGCCTGGAGTGCAGAAACGAACACCGGGGAGCTGTTTTTT. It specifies CAWSAETNTGELFF. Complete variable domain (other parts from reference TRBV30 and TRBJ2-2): SQTIHQWPATLVQPVGSPLSLECTVEGTSNPNLYWYRQAAGRGLQLLFYSVGIGQISSEVPQNLSASRPQDRQFILSSKKLLLSDSGFYLCAWSAETNTGELFFGEGSRLTVL.

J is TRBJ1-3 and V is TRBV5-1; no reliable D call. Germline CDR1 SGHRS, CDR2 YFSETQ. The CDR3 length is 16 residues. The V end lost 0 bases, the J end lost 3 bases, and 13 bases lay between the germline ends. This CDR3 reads CASSLGPRTFGNTIYF. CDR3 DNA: TGCGCCAGCAGCTTGGGGCCGAGAACGTTTGGAAACACCATATATTTT.

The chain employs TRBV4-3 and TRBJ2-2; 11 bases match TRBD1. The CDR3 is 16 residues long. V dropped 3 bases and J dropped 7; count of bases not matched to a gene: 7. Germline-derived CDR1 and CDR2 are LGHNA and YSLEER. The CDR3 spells CASSQDRGRTNGELFF. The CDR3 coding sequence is TGCGCCAGCAGCCAGGACAGGGGGCGTACGAACGGGGAGCTGTTTTTT.

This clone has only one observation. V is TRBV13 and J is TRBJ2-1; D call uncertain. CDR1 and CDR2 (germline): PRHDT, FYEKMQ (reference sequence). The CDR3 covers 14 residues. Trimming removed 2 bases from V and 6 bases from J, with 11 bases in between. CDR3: CASSLKSPRNEQFF. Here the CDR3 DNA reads TGTGCCAGCAGCTTAAAAAGTCCTCGCAATGAGCAGTTCTTC.

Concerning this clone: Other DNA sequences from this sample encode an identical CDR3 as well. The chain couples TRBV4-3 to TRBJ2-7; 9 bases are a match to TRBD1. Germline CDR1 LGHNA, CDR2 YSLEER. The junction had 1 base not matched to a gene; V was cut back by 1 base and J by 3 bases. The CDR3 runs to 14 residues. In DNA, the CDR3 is TGCGCCAGCAGCCAAGGGACAGGGGACTACGAGCAGTACTTC. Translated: CASSQGTGDYEQYF.

In DNA form, the CDR3 reads TGCGCCAGCAGCCAAGGGGGGACGGTCTACGAGCAGTACTTC. Protein sequence: CASSQGGTVYEQYF. This chain uses TRBV4-1 with TRBJ2-7; perhaps D is TRBD1 or TRBD2 (5 bases each). V was clipped by 1 base and J by 3 bases, with 10 bases between them. The CDR3 extends over 14 amino acids. Germline CDR1 is MGHRA and CDR2 is YSYEKL.

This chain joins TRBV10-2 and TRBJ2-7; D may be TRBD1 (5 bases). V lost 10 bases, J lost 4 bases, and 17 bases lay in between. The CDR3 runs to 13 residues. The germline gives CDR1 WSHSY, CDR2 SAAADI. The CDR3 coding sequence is TGCGCCACCAACGAAGGACGGACATACGAGCAGTACTTC. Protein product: CATNEGRTYEQYF.

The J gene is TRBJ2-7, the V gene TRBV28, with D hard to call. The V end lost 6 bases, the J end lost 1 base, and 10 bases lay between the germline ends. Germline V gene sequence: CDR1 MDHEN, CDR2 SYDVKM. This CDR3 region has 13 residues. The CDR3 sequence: CASRLPGSYEQYF. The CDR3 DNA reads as TGTGCCAGCAGATTGCCCGGATCCTACGAGCAGTACTTC.

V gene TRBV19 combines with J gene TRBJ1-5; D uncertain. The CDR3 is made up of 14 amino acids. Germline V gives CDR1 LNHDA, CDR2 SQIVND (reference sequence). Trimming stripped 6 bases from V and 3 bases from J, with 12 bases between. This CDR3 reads CASRAGWPNQPQHF. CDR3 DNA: TGTGCCAGTAGGGCGGGGTGGCCCAATCAGCCCCAGCATTTT.

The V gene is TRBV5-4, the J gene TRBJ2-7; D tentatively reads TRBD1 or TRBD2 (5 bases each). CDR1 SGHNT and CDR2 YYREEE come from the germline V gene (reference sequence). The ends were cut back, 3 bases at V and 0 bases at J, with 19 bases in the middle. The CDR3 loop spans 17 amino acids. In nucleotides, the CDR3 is TGTGCCAGCAGCTCTGAAGGGAGAGGGGTAAACTCCTACGAGCAGTACTTC. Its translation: CASSSEGRGVNSYEQYF. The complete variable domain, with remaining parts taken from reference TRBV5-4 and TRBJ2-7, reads ETGVTQSPTHLIKTRGQQVTLRCSSQSGHNTVSWYQQALGQGPQFIFQYYREEENGRGNFPPRFSGLQFPNYSSELNVNALELDDSALYLCASSSEGRGVNSYEQYFGPGTRLTVT.

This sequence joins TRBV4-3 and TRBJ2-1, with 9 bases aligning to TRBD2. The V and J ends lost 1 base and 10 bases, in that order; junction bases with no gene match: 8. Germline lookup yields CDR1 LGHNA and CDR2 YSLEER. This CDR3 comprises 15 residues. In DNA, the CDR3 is TGCGCCAGCAGCCAAGTCGTAGCGGGAGAAGACGAGCAGTTCTTC. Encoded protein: CASSQVVAGEDEQFF.